The rows below give T cell receptor beta chains drawn from one sample of a study of cytomegalovirus exposure and HLA in healthy donors. Sequenced by immunoSEQ multiplex PCR; TCRdb stores in-frame clones only, minus some. The sample lists 95,000 to 150,000 clones; 83% were seen once. Sequences were obtained from PBMCs. The receptor source for this set is a woman in her thirties or forties in good health and CMV-seropositive. CDR3s include the opening cysteine and the closing phenylalanine or tryptophan. Fields, in order: V gene, J gene, clone size, D gene, CDR3 DNA, CDR3 protein. D genes are given only for firm matches. Size is stated for part of the rows, as once, few or many counts, or as a class when the clone is expanded.

V gene: TRBV6-4
J gene: TRBJ1-2
clone size: .
D gene: TRBD1
CDR3 DNA: TGTGCCAACACGGCGGACAGGGCTGATGGCTACACCTTC
CDR3 protein: CANTADRADGYTF

V gene: TRBV28
J gene: TRBJ2-3
clone size: .
D gene: .
CDR3 DNA: TGTGCCAGCAGTTTAGCGGCGGGAAAGGGAAAAGATTCAGATACGCAGTATTTT
CDR3 protein: CASSLAAGKGKDSDTQYF

V gene: TRBV9
J gene: TRBJ2-1
clone size: .
D gene: TRBD2
CDR3 DNA: TGTGCCAGCAGCGTAGAGGTAGCGGGGTACCATGAGCAGTTCTTC
CDR3 protein: CASSVEVAGYHEQFF

V gene: TRBV25-1
J gene: TRBJ2-7
clone size: .
D gene: .
CDR3 DNA: TGTGCCAGCAGTGAGACTAGCTACGAGCAGTACTTC
CDR3 protein: CASSETSYEQYF

V gene: TRBV5-6
J gene: TRBJ2-7
clone size: .
D gene: TRBD2
CDR3 DNA: TGTGCCAGCAGCACTAGACGGACTAGCGTCGAGCAGTACTTC
CDR3 protein: CASSTRRTSVEQYF

V gene: TRBV9
J gene: TRBJ2-1
clone size: .
D gene: .
CDR3 DNA: TGTGCCAGCAGCGTAGGGGGTGAACAGGGCAATGATGAGCAGTTCTTC
CDR3 protein: CASSVGGEQGNDEQFF

V gene: TRBV6-6
J gene: TRBJ2-3
clone size: .
D gene: .
CDR3 DNA: TGTGCCAGCAGTTACTCTAGCGCTAGCACAGATACGCAGTATTTT
CDR3 protein: CASSYSSASTDTQYF

V gene: TRBV14
J gene: TRBJ2-7
clone size: many
D gene: TRBD2
CDR3 DNA: TGTGCCAGCAGCCCTGGACTAGCGGGGGCGGGCTCCTACGAGCAGTACTTC
CDR3 protein: CASSPGLAGAGSYEQYF

V gene: TRBV29-1
J gene: TRBJ2-7
clone size: .
D gene: .
CDR3 DNA: TGCAGCGTTCAGACAGGTGCCGGCGAGCAGTACTTC
CDR3 protein: CSVQTGAGEQYF

V gene: TRBV30
J gene: TRBJ2-7
clone size: .
D gene: TRBD1
CDR3 DNA: TGTGCCTGGAGTCTTGGATTCAGGGGGAACTTCTACGAGCAGTACTTC
CDR3 protein: CAWSLGFRGNFYEQYF

V gene: TRBV9
J gene: TRBJ2-1
clone size: .
D gene: TRBD2
CDR3 DNA: TGTGCCAGCAGCTTAGCGGGAGAGGGCTACAATGAGCAGTTCTTC
CDR3 protein: CASSLAGEGYNEQFF

V gene: TRBV5-5
J gene: TRBJ1-2
clone size: once
D gene: TRBD1
CDR3 DNA: TGTGCCAGCAGTTGGACAGGGCGGCCTGGCTACACCTTC
CDR3 protein: CASSWTGRPGYTF

V gene: TRBV10-3
J gene: TRBJ1-3
clone size: .
D gene: .
CDR3 DNA: TGTGCCATCAGATCCCGGGACTCTGGAAACACCATATATTTT
CDR3 protein: CAIRSRDSGNTIYF